This T cell receptor beta chain was sequenced during a study of blood T cell repertoires in COVID-19. Study-wide context: The origin of the acute and convalescent COVID-19 samples was the United States, Italy and Spain. T cells, B-cell-depleted T cells, or PBMCs supplied cDNA or gDNA.

Assay: immunoSEQ multiplex PCR; the TCRdb copy retains only in-frame clones and omits some. The table has about 280,000 clones, around 83% seen once. The CDR3 runs 14 residues. The receptor was derived from a man aged 35 to 55 who had been exposed to COVID-19. The sequencing input was PBMCs or T cells enriched from blood (not recorded which). The rearrangement joins TRBV21-1 to TRBJ1-5; TRBD1, the table's D call, lacks a check against the DNA. TRBV21-1 is assigned pseudogene status. CDR3 loop: CASSTPDRVVPQHF. The CDR3 bases are TGTGCCAGCAGCACCCCGGACAGGGTAGTGCCCCAGCATTTT.